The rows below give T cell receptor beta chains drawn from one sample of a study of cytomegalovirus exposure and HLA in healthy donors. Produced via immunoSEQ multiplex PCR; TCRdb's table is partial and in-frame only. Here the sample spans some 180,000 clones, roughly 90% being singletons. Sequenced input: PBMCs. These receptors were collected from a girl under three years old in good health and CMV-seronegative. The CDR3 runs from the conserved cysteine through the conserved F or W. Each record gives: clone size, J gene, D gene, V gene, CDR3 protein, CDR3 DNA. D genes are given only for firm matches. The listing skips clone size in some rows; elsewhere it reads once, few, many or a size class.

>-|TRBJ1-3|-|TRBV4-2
CASSQAGSGNTIYF
TGTGCCAGCAGCCAAGCAGGATCTGGAAACACCATATATTTT
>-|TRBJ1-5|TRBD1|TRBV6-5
CASRDRGLDQPQHF
TGTGCCAGCAGAGACAGGGGGCTCGATCAGCCCCAGCATTTT
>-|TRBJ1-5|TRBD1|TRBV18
CASSLSTGQGNQPQHF
TGTGCCAGCTCTCTGAGCACGGGACAGGGCAATCAGCCCCAGCATTTT
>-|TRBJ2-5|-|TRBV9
CASSVVPAEETQYF
TGTGCCAGCAGCGTAGTCCCAGCGGAAGAGACCCAGTACTTC
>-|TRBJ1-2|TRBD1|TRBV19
CASSMSGDSYGYTF
TGTGCCAGTAGTATGTCAGGGGACAGCTATGGCTACACCTTC
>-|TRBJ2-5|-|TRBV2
CASSVWAEETQYF
TGTGCCAGCAGTGTCTGGGCCGAAGAGACCCAGTACTTC
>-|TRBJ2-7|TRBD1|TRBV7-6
CASSQGDSVYEQYF
TGTGCCAGCAGCCAGGGGGACAGCGTATACGAGCAGTACTTC
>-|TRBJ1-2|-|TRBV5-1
CASSLGDIYGYTF
TGCGCCAGCAGCTTGGGAGATATCTATGGCTACACCTTC
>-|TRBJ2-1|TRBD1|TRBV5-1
CASSIGQGMVMQFF
TGCGCCAGCAGCATCGGACAGGGAATGGTAATGCAGTTCTTC
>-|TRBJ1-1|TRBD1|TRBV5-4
CASSLGQGEAFF
TGTGCCAGCAGCTTGGGACAGGGGGAAGCTTTCTTT
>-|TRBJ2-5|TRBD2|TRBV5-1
CASSAGGETQYF
TGCGCCAGCAGCGCCGGGGGGGAGACCCAGTACTTC
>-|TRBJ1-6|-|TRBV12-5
CASGFGHYNSPLHF
TGTGCTAGTGGTTTTGGACACTATAATTCACCCCTCCACTTT
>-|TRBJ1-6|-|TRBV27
CASRRRQASSYNSPLHF
TGTGCCAGCAGACGTAGACAGGCCAGCTCCTATAATTCACCCCTCCACTTT
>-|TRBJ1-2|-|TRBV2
CASKSGYTF
TGTGCCAGCAAGAGCGGCTACACCTTC
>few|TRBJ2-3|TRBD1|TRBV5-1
CASSLSQGADTQYF
TGCGCCAGCAGCTTGTCACAGGGGGCAGATACGCAGTATTTT
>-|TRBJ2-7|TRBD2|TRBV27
CASSLAGEYEQYF
TGTGCCAGCAGTTTAGCGGGGGAATACGAGCAGTACTTC
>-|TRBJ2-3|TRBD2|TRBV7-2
CASSIGLAADTQYF
TGTGCCAGCAGCATCGGACTAGCTGCGGATACGCAGTATTTT
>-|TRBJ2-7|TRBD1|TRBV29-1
CSVADRGRSYEQYF
TGCAGCGTCGCAGACAGGGGGCGTTCCTACGAGCAGTACTTC
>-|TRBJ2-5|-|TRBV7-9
CASSFSLVLQETQYF
TGTGCCAGCAGCTTTTCCCTAGTTCTTCAAGAGACCCAGTACTTC
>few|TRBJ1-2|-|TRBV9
CASSIAGDLNYGYTF
TGTGCCAGCAGTATTGCAGGGGACCTTAACTATGGCTACACCTTC
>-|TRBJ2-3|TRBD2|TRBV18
CASSRESGRAPDTQYF
TGTGCCAGCTCCCGCGAAAGCGGGAGGGCCCCAGATACGCAGTATTTT
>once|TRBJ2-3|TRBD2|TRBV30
CAWNRGGFTDTQYF
TGTGCCTGGAATCGGGGGGGATTCACAGATACGCAGTATTTT
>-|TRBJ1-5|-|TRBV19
CASKRGNQPQHF
TGTGCCAGTAAGAGGGGGAATCAGCCCCAGCATTTT
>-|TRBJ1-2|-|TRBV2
CASSEFGGGYTF
TGTGCCAGCAGTGAATTTGGGGGCGGCTACACCTTC
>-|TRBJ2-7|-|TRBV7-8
CASSLVSGAEQYF
TGTGCCAGCAGCTTAGTGAGCGGTGCGGAGCAGTACTTC
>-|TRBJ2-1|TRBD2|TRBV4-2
CASSHPLADNEQFF
TGTGCCAGCAGCCATCCCCTAGCGGACAATGAGCAGTTCTTC
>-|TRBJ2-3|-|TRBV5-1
CASSLSGLDTQYF
TGCGCCAGCAGCTTGTCAGGGTTGGATACGCAGTATTTT
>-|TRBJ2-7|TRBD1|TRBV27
CASSSWTGYYEQYF
TGTGCCAGCAGTTCCTGGACAGGGTACTACGAGCAGTACTTC
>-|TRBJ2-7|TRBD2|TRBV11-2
CASSPPGLAGYEQYF
TGTGCCAGCAGCCCACCGGGGCTAGCGGGTTACGAGCAGTACTTC
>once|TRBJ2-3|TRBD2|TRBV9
CASSVGTSGSTDTQYF
TGTGCCAGCAGCGTCGGGACTAGCGGGAGCACAGATACGCAGTATTTT
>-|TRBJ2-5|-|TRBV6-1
CASSESWAQETQYF
TGTGCCAGCAGTGAAAGCTGGGCCCAAGAGACCCAGTACTTC
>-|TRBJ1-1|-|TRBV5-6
CASGGGADSLNTEAFF
TGTGCCAGCGGGGGGGGCGCCGATAGTTTGAACACTGAAGCTTTCTTT
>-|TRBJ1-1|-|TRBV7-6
CASSFRGTLMNTEAFF
TGTGCCAGCAGCTTTAGGGGGACACTTATGAACACTGAAGCTTTCTTT
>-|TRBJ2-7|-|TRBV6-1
CASREIYEQYF
TGTGCCAGCCGGGAAATCTACGAGCAGTACTTC
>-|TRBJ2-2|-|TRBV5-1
CASSLNPGDTGELFF
TGCGCCAGCAGCTTGAATCCGGGGGACACCGGGGAGCTGTTTTTT
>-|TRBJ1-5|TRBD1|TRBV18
CASSPAGTGGAGQPQHF
TGTGCCAGCTCACCAGCCGGGACAGGGGGCGCGGGGCAGCCCCAGCATTTT
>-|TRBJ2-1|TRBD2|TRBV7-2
CASSFSGSGINEQFF
TGTGCCAGCAGCTTTAGCGGGAGTGGAATCAATGAGCAGTTCTTC
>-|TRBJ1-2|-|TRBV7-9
CASSLAEQGNYGYTF
TGTGCCAGCAGCTTAGCTGAACAGGGTAACTATGGCTACACCTTC
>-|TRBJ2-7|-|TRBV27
CASSWLRDSQSPYEQYF
TGTGCCAGCAGTTGGTTACGAGACAGCCAATCCCCCTACGAGCAGTACTTC
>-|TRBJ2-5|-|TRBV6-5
CASSYLGGREETQYF
TGTGCCAGCAGTTACTTGGGGGGACGGGAAGAGACCCAGTACTTC
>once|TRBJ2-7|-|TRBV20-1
CSASREQYF
TGCAGTGCTAGCCGCGAGCAGTACTTC
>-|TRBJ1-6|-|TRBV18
CASSPRGGNSPLHF
TGTGCCAGCTCACCCAGGGGTGGGAATTCACCCCTCCACTTT